This passage covers 31 T cell receptor beta chains from one sample sequenced in a study of radiotherapy plus CTLA-4 blockade in lung cancer (dated 2018 in TCRdb). Library preparation was by the immunoSEQ multiplex PCR assay. TCRdb's version of the immuneACCESS table is confined to in-frame rearrangements and falls short of the full clone set. An unresolved V gene accounts for under half of the shortfall where checked; the remainder is of unknown origin. A total of 50,000 to 65,000 clones appear in this sample, around 79% of them only once. Of the sample, around 7.9% is held by the ten largest clones. Material: peripheral blood, obtained from a patient treated with radiotherapy plus ipilimumab. Receptor source: a human donor with non-small cell lung cancer who had a complete response to radiotherapy plus ipilimumab.

This rearrangement joins TRBV7-2 to TRBJ2-6; D unclear. Trimming stripped 5 bases from V and 0 bases from J, with 8 bases between. This CDR3 region has 15 residues. Germline V gene lookup returns CDR1 SGHTA and CDR2 FQGNSA. The CDR3 sequence: CASSPSYSGANVLTF. The CDR3 DNA reads TGTGCCAGCAGCCCTAGTTACTCTGGGGCCAACGTCCTGACTTTC.

The rearrangement joins TRBV11-2 to TRBJ2-7; 12 bases are a match to TRBD2. V was clipped by 3 bases and J by 2 bases; unmatched bases: 2. The V gene's germline CDR1 is SGHAT and CDR2 FQNNGV. This CDR3 comprises 15 residues. CDR3 DNA sequence: TGTGCCAGCAGCTTGACTAGCGGGAGCGCCTACGAGCAGTACGTC. Translation gives CASSLTSGSAYEQYV.

V usage is TRBV30 and J usage is TRBJ1-2, with TRBD1 as a possible D gene (6 bases). Germline CDR1 GTSNPN, CDR2 SVGIG (reference sequence). Trimming cost V 5 bases and J 4 bases, with 17 bases left between them. The CDR3 extends over 14 amino acids. CDR3 loop: CAWFWPGEGYGYTF. The CDR3 DNA reads as TGTGCCTGGTTTTGGCCAGGGGAAGGCTATGGCTACACCTTC.

The V call is TRBV19, the J call TRBJ1-5; the D gene is possibly TRBD1 (5 bases). With 5 bases removed from V and 5 bases from J, the gap between germline ends came to 16 bases. Looked up from germline, CDR1 is LNHDA and CDR2 is SQIVND (reference sequence). The CDR3 totals 15 residues. CDR3 coding DNA: TGTGCCAGTAGTCACCGGGACTTTACTTATCAGCCCCAGCATTTT. Residues: CASSHRDFTYQPQHF. The entire variable domain, with the rest obtained from reference TRBV19 and TRBJ1-5, is as follows: DGGITQSPKYLFRKEGQNVTLSCEQNLNHDAMYWYRQDPGQGLRLIYYSQIVNDFQKGDIAEGYSVSREKKESFPLTVTSAQKNPTAFYLCASSHRDFTYQPQHFGDGTRLSIL.

This chain joins TRBV5-5 and TRBJ1-6, with D possibly being TRBD1 (6 bases). This CDR3 region has 17 residues. From germline, CDR1 is SGHKS and CDR2 YYEKEE (reference sequence). Trimming removed 2 bases at V and 0 bases at J, with 12 bases between. CDR3 loop: CASSFYQGFSYNSPLHF. CDR3 in DNA: TGTGCCAGCAGCTTCTATCAGGGGTTCTCCTATAATTCACCCCTCCACTTT.

The gene calls are TRBV10-2 and TRBJ1-5; no clear D gene. Germline CDR1 WSHSY, CDR2 SAAADI. The CDR3 length is 14 residues. Trimming cost V 5 bases and J 6 bases, with 14 bases left between them. As DNA, the CDR3 is TGCGCCAGCAGTTTTGGAGGAGAGGCTCAGCCCCAGCATTTT. It codes for CASSFGGEAQPQHF.

This clone was detected only a few times. The CDR3: CASSLTGNTEAFF. Here the CDR3 DNA reads TGCGCCAGCAGCCTAACAGGGAACACTGAAGCTTTCTTT. The chain employs TRBV5-1 and TRBJ1-1, with a weak D call TRBD1 (5 bases). V was shortened by 4 bases and J by 1 base, with 8 bases between the two germline ends. This CDR3 region has 13 residues. Germline V gene data show CDR1 as SGHRS and CDR2 as YFSETQ.

The chain couples TRBV7-9 to TRBJ2-5, with TRBD2 identical over 12 bases. This CDR3 comprises 15 residues. Germline V gene lookup returns CDR1 SEHNR and CDR2 FQNEAQ (reference sequence). Trimming removed 2 bases from V and 5 bases from J; junction bases left unmatched: 3. The CDR3 region is CASSLRLAGVETQYF. The CDR3 DNA follows: TGTGCCAGCAGCTTACGACTAGCGGGGGTGGAGACCCAGTACTTC. The complete variable domain, with remaining parts taken from reference TRBV7-9 and TRBJ2-5, reads DTGVSQNPRHKITKRGQNVTFRCDPISEHNRLYWYRQTLGQGPEFLTYFQNEAQLEKSRLLSDRFSAERPKGSFSTLEIQRTEQGDSAMYLCASSLRLAGVETQYFGPGTRLLVL.

J is TRBJ2-7 and V is TRBV6-1, with D perhaps TRBD2 (5 bases). CDR1 is MNHNS, CDR2 SASEGT, per germline. CDR3 length: 13 amino acids. The germline V and J ends were trimmed by 7 bases and 3 bases, with 13 bases remaining between them. In DNA form, the CDR3 reads TGTGCCAGCACTGGAGATCGGGGCTACGAGCAGTACTTC. Translation gives CASTGDRGYEQYF.

The chain recombines TRBV19 with TRBJ1-2; no clear D gene. The length of the CDR3 is 15 residues. Per germline, CDR1 LNHDA and CDR2 SQIVND (reference sequence). Trimming took 7 bases from V and 2 from J, leaving 17 bases between them. The DNA of the CDR3 is TGTGCCAGTACCCAACGGCCGGGGTCCAACTATGGCTACACCTTC. This sequence encodes CASTQRPGSNYGYTF.

This sequence joins TRBV5-6 and TRBJ2-3, with D possibly being TRBD1 (5 bases). The CDR3 totals 15 residues. The ends were cut back, 5 bases at V and 4 bases at J, with 17 bases in the middle. From germline, CDR1 is SGHDT and CDR2 YYEEEE. This chain's CDR3 is CASSLPLGVPDTQYF. The CDR3 region has the DNA TGTGCCAGCAGTTTGCCGTTAGGGGTTCCAGATACGCAGTATTTT.

The chain carries TRBV7-9 and TRBJ2-1; 14 bases map to TRBD2. Per the germline V gene, CDR1 is SEHNR and CDR2 is FQNEAQ (reference sequence). The J segment lost 12 bases and the V segment lost 5 bases, leaving 15 bases of the junction unmatched. The length of the CDR3 is 17 residues. The CDR3, as DNA: TGTGCCAGCAGCCAACAGACCGGACTAGCGGGGGGTCGAGGGCAGTTCTTC. It is translated as CASSQQTGLAGGRGQFF.

The gene calls are TRBV15 and TRBJ1-4; maybe TRBD1 (5 bases). The CDR3 has 13 residues. Between the trimmed V and J ends, which lost 8 bases and 3 bases, there was a span of 10 bases. CDR1 LNHNV and CDR2 YYDKDF come from the germline V gene (reference sequence). CDR3 in amino acids: CATEQQANEKLFF. The DNA of the CDR3 is TGTGCCACCGAGCAACAGGCTAATGAAAAACTGTTTTTT.

This clone showed up just a few times. The chain employs TRBV29-1 and TRBJ2-2, with D possibly matching TRBD2 (6 bases). The CDR3 extends over 14 amino acids. V was clipped by 5 bases and J by 7 bases, with 17 bases between them. The germline CDR1 and CDR2 sequences are SQVTM and ANQGSEA. CDR3 protein: CSVQSWPGDGELFF. CDR3 coding DNA: TGCAGCGTTCAGAGCTGGCCGGGGGACGGGGAGCTGTTTTTT.

This chain connects TRBV5-6 to TRBJ1-2; D gene ambiguous. This CDR3 is 14 amino acids long. V dropped 2 bases and J dropped 4 bases, with 12 bases sitting between them. The germline gives CDR1 SGHDT, CDR2 YYEEEE. CDR3 DNA sequence: TGTGCCAGCAGCTTCGATCCGACTCCCTATGGCTACACCTTC. Translating it yields CASSFDPTPYGYTF.

The chain links TRBV7-2 to TRBJ2-3; 9 bases line up with TRBD2. The germline CDR1 and CDR2 sequences are SGHTA and FQGNSA. The CDR3 has 18 amino acids. V was clipped by 5 bases and J by 1 base; unmatched bases: 13. Here the CDR3 reads CASSPHPGLAGRTDTQYF. The CDR3 region has the DNA TGTGCCAGCAGCCCCCACCCGGGTCTAGCGGGACGCACAGATACGCAGTATTTT.

This clone appeared a single time. This sequence joins TRBV7-2 and TRBJ1-6; the D gene is possibly TRBD1 (6 bases). Germline V gene lookup returns CDR1 SGHTA and CDR2 FQGNSA. Trimming took off 4 bases at V and 2 bases at J, with 15 bases between the two ends. This CDR3 comprises 17 residues. The DNA of the CDR3 is TGTGCCAGCAGCTCGGAACAGGGAATGGCCTATAATTCACCCCTCCACTTT. It codes for CASSSEQGMAYNSPLHF.

This clone has more than one count but fewer than ten. The chain uses TRBV4-3 and TRBJ1-2, with D perhaps TRBD1 (6 bases). This CDR3 is built from 13 residues. The V and J ends lost 2 bases and 7 bases respectively, with 11 bases between them. The germline gives CDR1 LGHNA, CDR2 YSLEER. CDR3 bases: TGCGCCAGCAGCCAAACAGGGTCCGGTGGCTACACCTTC. Translating it yields CASSQTGSGGYTF.

The rearrangement links TRBV5-4 to TRBJ2-3, with 7 nucleotides matching TRBD2. Germline CDR1 reads SGHNT; CDR2 reads YYREEE (reference sequence). The length of the CDR3 is 16 residues. With 4 bases clipped from V and 2 bases from J, the junction kept 10 bases outside the gene matches. The chain's CDR3 is CASSPQERGHTDTQYF. In DNA, the CDR3 is TGTGCCAGCAGCCCTCAAGAGCGGGGCCACACAGATACGCAGTATTTT.

J is TRBJ2-7 and V is TRBV11-2, with 9 bases identical to TRBD1. This CDR3 spans 14 amino acids. The junction had 5 bases not matched to a gene; V was cut back by 5 bases and J by 3 bases. CDR1 and CDR2 from the germline V gene are SGHAT and FQNNGV. The CDR3 region is CASSTGTGNYEQYF. CDR3 DNA: TGTGCCAGCAGCACAGGGACAGGGAACTACGAGCAGTACTTC.

In nucleotides, the CDR3 is TGTGCCAGCAGTTTAGAGCGGAGCTCCTACAATGAGCAGTTCTTC. It translates to CASSLERSSYNEQFF. The chain has TRBV27 and TRBJ2-1; D perhaps matches TRBD2 (5 bases). This CDR3 contains 15 residues. Deletions cut 2 bases from V and 0 bases from J, with 8 bases between. Per germline, CDR1 MNHEY and CDR2 SMNVEV (reference sequence).

J is TRBJ1-3 and V is TRBV30; no clear D. The germline gives CDR1 GTSNPN, CDR2 SVGIG (reference sequence). The CDR3 is 13 amino acids. Between the trimmed V and J ends, which lost 4 bases and 0 bases, there was a span of 7 bases. DNA for the CDR3: TGTGCCTGGAAGACGGGCTCTGGAAACACCATATATTTT. Translation: CAWKTGSGNTIYF.

V usage is TRBV19 and J usage is TRBJ2-1; a possible D gene is TRBD2 (5 bases). The CDR3 totals 15 residues. V lost 3 bases to trimming and J lost 2 bases, with 11 bases between them. The germline V gene has CDR1 LNHDA and CDR2 SQIVND (reference sequence). CDR3 in amino acids: CASSMALGAYNEQFF. Written as DNA, the CDR3 is TGTGCCAGTAGTATGGCCTTGGGAGCCTACAATGAGCAGTTCTTC.

The CDR3: CASRTGANTEAFF. CDR3 sequence (DNA): TGTGCCAGCAGAACAGGGGCGAACACTGAAGCTTTCTTT. The V and J genes are TRBV6-5 and TRBJ1-1, with 7 positions matching TRBD1. The CDR3 runs 13 residues. CDR1 and CDR2 (germline): MNHEY, SVGAGI. Trimming removed 6 bases from V and 1 base from J; junction bases left unmatched: 2.

This chain links TRBV11-3 with TRBJ1-2; D gene unclear. Trimming removed 2 bases from V and 4 bases from J, with 11 bases in between. The CDR3 spans 14 residues. CDR1 and CDR2 (germline): SGHNT, YENEEA. CDR3 nucleotide sequence: TGTGCCAGCAGCTTATTGGAGGGATCCTATGGCTACACCTTC. Its protein is CASSLLEGSYGYTF.

This chain links TRBV30 with TRBJ1-2; D not certain. The CDR3 is 17 residues long. In germline, CDR1 is GTSNPN, CDR2 SVGIG (reference sequence). Between the trimmed V and J ends, which lost 4 bases and 4 bases, there was a span of 25 bases. CDR3 residues: CAWTLFPAGKSLYGYTF. The CDR3 nucleotides are TGTGCCTGGACTCTCTTTCCGGCAGGCAAGTCCCTCTATGGCTACACCTTC.

The V and J genes are TRBV23-1 and TRBJ2-3; 16 nucleotides line up with TRBD2. TRBV23-1 is annotated as an ORF whose role is uncertain. The CDR3 sequence is 17 residues long. With V trimmed by 6 bases and J by 0 bases, 3 bases remained unmatched. CDR3 loop: CASRGLAGGPSTDTQYF. CDR3 bases: TGCGCCAGCAGGGGACTAGCGGGAGGGCCTAGCACAGATACGCAGTATTTT.

Regarding this clone: One junction end does not reproduce the germline sequence, and a read error may be involved. The J gene is TRBJ2-5, the V gene TRBV30; TRBD1 is a possible D gene (5 bases). The CDR3 spans 16 residues. The V gene's germline CDR1 is GTSNPN and CDR2 SVGIG (reference sequence). This CDR3 reads CAWSVGVRQRQGTQYF. In DNA form, the CDR3 reads TGTGCCTGGAGTGTAGGGGTCCGACAGCGCCAAGGGACCCAGTACTTC.

This clone is a singleton in its sample. This chain connects TRBV29-1 to TRBJ1-1, with D possibly TRBD1 on 5 matching bases. This CDR3 region has 13 residues. CDR1 is SQVTM, CDR2 ANQGSEA, per germline. V was cut by 5 bases and J by 0 bases, with 10 bases left in between. The CDR3 region is CSVRGGLNTEAFF. In DNA, the CDR3 is TGCAGCGTTCGCGGGGGTTTGAACACTGAAGCTTTCTTT.

The J gene is TRBJ2-7, the V gene TRBV4-1; a possible D gene is TRBD2 (6 bases). The germline V gene encodes CDR1 MGHRA and CDR2 YSYEKL. The CDR3 is 16 residues long. Trimming pared 0 bases from V and 0 bases from J, leaving 12 bases between. This CDR3 reads CASSQDLAGSSYEQYF. Here the CDR3 DNA reads TGCGCCAGCAGCCAAGATCTTGCGGGGAGCTCCTACGAGCAGTACTTC.

The chain recombines TRBV7-4 with TRBJ2-2, with 9 positions matching TRBD1. Germline loops: CDR1 SGHVT, CDR2 SQSDAQ. The CDR3 spans 16 residues. V lost 1 base, J lost 5 bases, and 5 bases stayed unmatched. For the CDR3, the DNA is TGTGCCAGCAGCTTAGAGGGACAGGGTCGGACCGGGGAGCTGTTTTTT. Translation gives CASSLEGQGRTGELFF.